This T cell receptor beta chain was observed in a study of a mutant IDH1 vaccine in newly diagnosed glioma. As to time point: week 23, last vaccination. In the vaccine, a single dose held 300 ug of the mutant IDH1 20-mer peptide, along with topical imiquimod. The assay was immunoSEQ multiplex PCR, and TCRdb's table has in-frame clones only and misses some. This table has around 41,000 clones, around 79% appearing once. The CDR3 is 11 residues long. Germline assignment: CDR1 LNHDA and CDR2 SQIVND (reference sequence). Trimming took 5 bases from V and 7 from J, leaving 8 bases between them. Note on this clone: Its antigen is not identified.

The receptor's source is a middle-aged woman with glioma. Some clones in this sample may be carry-over from other donors' samples. The source was PBMCs, collected from a glioma patient whose treatment included an IDH1 peptide vaccine. V gene TRBV19 combines with J gene TRBJ1-1, with unresolved D. DNA for the CDR3: TGTGCCAGTAGTCCCGACGGTGAAGCTTTCTTT. It yields the protein CASSPDGEAFF. Supplemented by reference TRBV19 and TRBJ1-1, the full variable domain reads DGGITQSPKYLFRKEGQNVTLSCEQNLNHDAMYWYRQDPGQGLRLIYYSQIVNDFQKGDIAEGYSVSREKKESFPLTVTSAQKNPTAFYLCASSPDGEAFFGQGTRLTVV.